The next 30 T cell receptor beta chains were all read from a single sample in a study of cytomegalovirus exposure and HLA in healthy donors. Both 60 Vbeta primers and 13 Jbeta primers went into the PCR. The table came from immunoSEQ multiplex PCR; TCRdb's copy has only in-frame clones and leaves some out. The sample data list about 33,000 clones. The sample comprised PBMCs. All receptors derive from a man between 35 and 55 years old in good health and CMV-seronegative.

The chain is built from TRBV30 and TRBJ2-2, with 7 bases identical to TRBD2. Germline V lookup: CDR1 GTSNPN, CDR2 SVGIG (reference sequence). The CDR3 sequence is 14 residues long. The V segment lost 4 bases and the J segment 3 bases; nucleotides outside the gene matches: 5. CDR3 sequence reads: CAWKRGVHTGELFF. CDR3 DNA: TGTGCCTGGAAACGGGGGGTACACACCGGGGAGCTGTTTTTT.

V and J are TRBV27 and TRBJ1-2; TRBD1 agrees at 7 bases. There are 14 residues in the CDR3. The germline V gene encodes CDR1 MNHEY and CDR2 SMNVEV (reference sequence). V shed 5 bases, J shed 6 bases, and the junction held 9 bases outside the gene matches. The chain's CDR3 is CASSLRGDSDGYTF. The CDR3 DNA reads TGTGCCAGCAGTCTAAGGGGGGACAGCGATGGCTACACCTTC.

The chain recombines TRBV9 with TRBJ2-3, with D uncertain. The CDR3 spans 17 residues. V was cut by 6 bases and J by 4 bases, with 24 bases left in between. Germline loops: CDR1 SGDLS, CDR2 YYNGEE. CDR3 region: CASTRRVRSQYPDTQYF. CDR3 sequence (DNA): TGTGCCAGCACCCGTCGAGTGCGGAGCCAGTATCCAGATACGCAGTATTTT. The complete variable domain, with remaining parts taken from reference TRBV9 and TRBJ2-3, reads DSGVTQTPKHLITATGQRVTLRCSPRSGDLSVYWYQQSLDQGLQFLIQYYNGEERAKGNILERFSAQQFPDLHSELNLSSLELGDSALYFCASTRRVRSQYPDTQYFGPGTRLTVL.

This chain joins TRBV18 and TRBJ2-1; 7 bases align to TRBD1. Germline assignment: CDR1 KGHSH and CDR2 LQKENI. The V segment lost 0 bases and the J segment 6 bases; nucleotides outside the gene matches: 8. The CDR3 is 16 amino acids. The CDR3 DNA reads TGTGCCAGCTCACCACCGTTGACAGGGCTTGCCAATGAGCAGTTCTTC. Its protein product is CASSPPLTGLANEQFF.

The J gene is TRBJ1-1, the V gene TRBV19, with 7 bases lining up with TRBD1. Germline V gene lookup returns CDR1 LNHDA and CDR2 SQIVND (reference sequence). This CDR3 spans 13 amino acids. Trimming removed 8 bases from V and 0 bases from J; junction bases left unmatched: 3. The CDR3 sequence is CASATGMNTEAFF. CDR3 coding DNA: TGTGCCAGTGCGACAGGGATGAACACTGAAGCTTTCTTT.

V and J are TRBV10-3 and TRBJ2-7, with 7 bases fitting TRBD1. This CDR3 is 13 amino acids long. With V trimmed by 4 bases and J by 2 bases, 2 bases remained unmatched. Germline V gene lookup returns CDR1 ENHRY and CDR2 SYGVKD. CDR3 in amino acids: CAISGQGAYEQYF. CDR3 nucleotides: TGTGCCATCAGTGGACAGGGTGCCTACGAGCAGTACTTC.

This clone is identified as medium-sized from frequency. The chain recombines TRBV7-2 with TRBJ2-1; 9 bases agree with TRBD1. The CDR3 extends over 13 amino acids. Germline assignment: CDR1 SGHTA and CDR2 FQGNSA. V dropped 0 bases and J dropped 10; count of bases not matched to a gene: 1. CDR3 DNA: TGTGCCAGCAGCTTAGCCGGGACAGGGGAGCAGTTCTTC. Protein: CASSLAGTGEQFF.

This chain connects TRBV7-9 to TRBJ2-5, with TRBD2 identical over 12 bases. V trimming: 4 bases; J trimming: 5 bases; junction bases outside the gene matches: 11. CDR3 length equals 17 residues. Germline V gives CDR1 SEHNR, CDR2 FQNEAQ (reference sequence). In nucleotides, the CDR3 is TGTGCCAGCAGCTCGACAAGACTAGCGGGAGTACATGAGACCCAGTACTTC. This translates into CASSSTRLAGVHETQYF.

The CDR3 reads CAWAGTALEQYF. DNA of the CDR3: TGTGCCTGGGCCGGGACAGCCCTCGAGCAGTACTTC. This rearrangement joins TRBV30 to TRBJ2-7; TRBD1 aligns across 7 bases. Germline-derived CDR1 and CDR2 are GTSNPN and SVGIG (reference sequence). The CDR3 spans 12 residues. The V and J ends lost 5 bases and 6 bases, in that order; junction bases with no gene match: 7.

This rearrangement joins TRBV5-6 to TRBJ1-2; maybe TRBD1 (6 bases). Germline CDR1 SGHDT, CDR2 YYEEEE. Trimming removed 1 base from V and 7 bases from J, with 11 bases in between. CDR3 size: 13 residues. The CDR3 sequence: CASSLPVQGGYTF. The DNA for the CDR3 is TGTGCCAGCAGCTTGCCGGTACAGGGTGGCTACACCTTC.

This chain uses TRBV28 with TRBJ2-1; 8 bases align to TRBD2. The V gene end was trimmed by 2 bases and the J gene end by 5 bases; junction bases not matched to a gene: 5. CDR1 MDHEN and CDR2 SYDVKM come from the germline V gene. The CDR3 covers 15 residues. For the CDR3, the DNA is TGTGCCAGCAGTTTACGACTAGCGCCCGACAATGAGCAGTTCTTC. Its protein product is CASSLRLAPDNEQFF.

The chain recombines TRBV7-9 with TRBJ1-1; D is uncertain. Germline V CDR1 and CDR2: SEHNR, FQNEAQ (reference sequence). The CDR3 extends over 13 amino acids. Trimming shortened V by 0 bases and J by 2 bases, and 4 bases separated the two germline ends. CDR3 amino acids: CASSLARNTEAFF. CDR3 bases: TGTGCCAGCAGCTTAGCGCGAAACACTGAAGCTTTCTTT.

CDR3 DNA sequence: TGTGCCAGCAGTTTATCCGCCGGAAGGACAGGGCGAAGCTATGGCTACACCTTC. Translation: CASSLSAGRTGRSYGYTF. The chain uses TRBV27 and TRBJ1-2; 8 bases match TRBD1. CDR1 is MNHEY, CDR2 SMNVEV, per germline (reference sequence). The CDR3 consists of 18 residues. The V segment lost 0 bases and the J segment 4 bases; nucleotides outside the gene matches: 13.

The chain uses TRBV2 and TRBJ1-1; 10 bases match TRBD1. Trimming removed 2 bases from V and 7 bases from J; junction bases left unmatched: 7. The CDR3 covers 15 residues. In germline, CDR1 is SNHLY, CDR2 FYNNEI. CDR3 DNA: TGTGCCAGCAGTGAATCCGGACAGGGGGAGGGTGAAGCTTTCTTT. This gives the protein CASSESGQGEGEAFF. The full variable domain, its missing parts supplied by reference TRBV2 and TRBJ1-1, is EPEVTQTPSHQVTQMGQEVILRCVPISNHLYFYWYRQILGQKVEFLVSFYNNEISEKSEIFDDQFSVERPDGSNFTLKIRSTKLEDSAMYFCASSESGQGEGEAFFGQGTRLTVV.

V gene TRBV18 combines with J gene TRBJ2-7, with 8 bases aligning to TRBD1. The ends lost 6 bases at V and 1 base at J; junction bases unmatched: 5. Germline lookup yields CDR1 KGHSH and CDR2 LQKENI. The CDR3 loop spans 14 amino acids. The CDR3: CASSPGQESYEQYF. The CDR3 bases are TGTGCCAGCTCGCCGGGACAGGAGTCCTACGAGCAGTACTTC.

The chain is built from TRBV19 and TRBJ1-1, with TRBD1 matching 10 bases. J gave up 2 bases and V 5 bases, and 5 bases lay outside the gene matches. Germline CDR1 and CDR2: LNHDA and SQIVND (reference sequence). CDR3 length: 15 residues. Here the CDR3 reads CASSPGDRGNTEAFF. CDR3 DNA sequence: TGTGCCAGTAGTCCGGGGGACAGGGGCAACACTGAAGCTTTCTTT.

This rearrangement joins TRBV4-1 to TRBJ1-4; TRBD1 aligns across 7 bases. This CDR3 spans 16 amino acids. The germline V gene encodes CDR1 MGHRA and CDR2 YSYEKL. Trimming cost V 1 base and J 3 bases; bases outside gene matches: 5. CDR3 coding DNA: TGCGCCAGCAGCCAAGCTGAGGGGGCCTCTAATGAAAAACTGTTTTTT. It translates to CASSQAEGASNEKLFF.

In the case of this clone: At one boundary the junction diverges from the germline segment, which might be a read error. The chain combines TRBV30 with TRBJ2-3; D remains ambiguous. Germline lookup yields CDR1 GTSNPN and CDR2 SVGIG (reference sequence). This CDR3 contains 12 residues. CDR3 coding DNA: TGTGCCTGGAGTGCGACTGCAGATAAGCAGTATTTT. Its protein product is CAWSATADKQYF.

The chain uses TRBV7-3 and TRBJ2-2; D unresolved. Trimming left V 5 bases short and J 1 base short, with 11 bases between. The CDR3 sequence is 15 residues long. Per the germline V gene, CDR1 is SGHTA and CDR2 is FQGTGA. This chain's CDR3 is CASSAHSMNTGELFF. For the CDR3, the DNA is TGTGCCAGCAGCGCCCACAGCATGAACACCGGGGAGCTGTTTTTT.

The chain uses TRBV7-2 and TRBJ2-1; 9 bases align to TRBD2. V was clipped by 3 bases and J by 7 bases; unmatched bases: 7. Germline assignment: CDR1 SGHTA and CDR2 FQGNSA. The CDR3 length is 15 residues. The CDR3 coding sequence is TGTGCCAGCAGCTTGGGGACTAGCCTGGGTAATGAGCAGTTCTTC. This sequence encodes CASSLGTSLGNEQFF.

The chain recombines TRBV23-1 with TRBJ2-5, with D possibly TRBD2 on 6 matching bases. TRBV23-1 is flagged as an ORF with uncertain function. The V end was cut by 0 bases, the J end by 7 bases, with 21 bases between. The length of the CDR3 is 17 residues. CDR3 loop: CASSQSWKLAQYSTQYF. As DNA, the CDR3 is TGCGCCAGCAGTCAATCGTGGAAACTAGCCCAGTATTCGACCCAGTACTTC.

The V and J genes are TRBV4-1 and TRBJ2-7; 9 nucleotides align to TRBD2. Germline V gene lookup returns CDR1 MGHRA and CDR2 YSYEKL. V shed 0 bases, J shed 6 bases, and the junction held 3 bases outside the gene matches. This CDR3 is built from 14 residues. CDR3: CASSQDQAGGEQYF. The CDR3 bases are TGCGCCAGCAGCCAAGATCAAGCGGGAGGCGAGCAGTACTTC.

V usage is TRBV4-1 and J usage is TRBJ1-4; 8 bases fit TRBD1. This CDR3 is built from 12 residues. Germline lookup yields CDR1 MGHRA and CDR2 YSYEKL. The V segment lost 4 bases and the J segment 12 bases; nucleotides outside the gene matches: 4. CDR3 region: CASSLTGVELFF. In DNA, the CDR3 is TGCGCCAGCAGCCTGACAGGGGTGGAACTGTTTTTT.

The chain links TRBV5-1 to TRBJ2-5, with D possibly matching TRBD2 (6 bases). Trimming took off 0 bases at V and 4 bases at J, with 13 bases between the two ends. Germline V gene data show CDR1 as SGHRS and CDR2 as YFSETQ. The CDR3 totals 15 residues. DNA for the CDR3: TGCGCCAGCAGCTTGGAAGGCGGGAACGGAGAGACCCAGTACTTC. It is translated as CASSLEGGNGETQYF. The full variable domain, rest sourced from reference TRBV5-1 and TRBJ2-5, is KAGVTQTPRYLIKTRGQQVTLSCSPISGHRSVSWYQQTPGQGLQFLFEYFSETQRNKGNFPGRFSGRQFSNSRSEMNVSTLELGDSALYLCASSLEGGNGETQYFGPGTRLLVL.

The chain has TRBV4-2 and TRBJ2-5, with D perhaps TRBD2 (7 bases). Germline V lookup: CDR1 LGHNA, CDR2 YNFKEQ. Trimming took off 0 bases at V and 1 base at J, with 18 bases between the two ends. The CDR3 has 18 residues. CDR3 region: CASSQEEVRGPAQETQYF. CDR3 in DNA: TGTGCCAGCAGCCAAGAAGAGGTGCGGGGGCCGGCCCAAGAGACCCAGTACTTC.

The V gene is TRBV19, the J gene TRBJ1-2; no clear D gene. The CDR3 loop spans 15 amino acids. The germline V gene has CDR1 LNHDA and CDR2 SQIVND (reference sequence). Trimming shortened V by 4 bases and J by 2 bases, and 14 bases separated the two germline ends. CDR3 region: CASSRGPAINYGYTF. The CDR3 coding sequence is TGTGCCAGTAGTAGAGGCCCAGCTATAAACTATGGCTACACCTTC. The whole variable domain, remainder taken from reference TRBV19 and TRBJ1-2, is DGGITQSPKYLFRKEGQNVTLSCEQNLNHDAMYWYRQDPGQGLRLIYYSQIVNDFQKGDIAEGYSVSREKKESFPLTVTSAQKNPTAFYLCASSRGPAINYGYTFGSGTRLTVV.

The J gene is TRBJ2-2, the V gene TRBV9, with TRBD1 identical over 7 bases. The trim removed 4 bases at V and 0 bases at J, leaving 6 bases unmatched. Germline V gene lookup returns CDR1 SGDLS and CDR2 YYNGEE. The CDR3 is 16 residues long. This CDR3 reads CASSPGTAANTGELFF. In DNA, the CDR3 is TGTGCCAGCAGCCCGGGGACAGCAGCGAACACCGGGGAGCTGTTTTTT.

A word on this clone: An end of the junction differs from the germline gene, which may be a read error. J is TRBJ1-3 and V is TRBV5-6, with D possibly being TRBD1 (6 bases). CDR1 and CDR2 (germline): SGHDT, YYEEEE. The CDR3 loop spans 13 amino acids. This CDR3 is CASTLAGVDTIYF. In nucleotides, the CDR3 is TGTGCCAGCACCTTGGCAGGGGTGGACACCATATATTTT.

This chain uses TRBV6-1 with TRBJ2-2; 7 bases fit TRBD1. CDR1 MNHNS and CDR2 SASEGT come from the germline V gene. Trimming cost V 3 bases and J 4 bases; bases outside gene matches: 5. The CDR3 consists of 15 residues. This chain's CDR3 is CASSEMRGLTGELFF. CDR3 bases: TGTGCCAGCAGTGAGATGAGGGGGCTCACCGGGGAGCTGTTTTTT.

This chain uses TRBV4-1 with TRBJ2-1, with D perhaps matching TRBD1 (6 bases). From germline, CDR1 is MGHRA and CDR2 YSYEKL. CDR3 length equals 14 residues. V lost 0 bases to trimming and J lost 10 bases, with 13 bases between them. The CDR3 is CASSQEGASREQFF. Written as DNA, the CDR3 is TGCGCCAGCAGCCAAGAGGGGGCGTCAAGGGAGCAGTTCTTC.